One and the same sample provided the 21 T cell receptor beta chains below, sequenced in a study of regulatory T cells in long-lasting Graves disease. Time point in this sample: newly diagnosed GD, antithyroid drugs for less than 3 months. Scientists built the TCR library using RNA that was extracted from PBMCs. Arm-PCR of CDR3 regions with iRepertoire HTBI primers generated TCR beta libraries. TCRdb re-called the multiplex PCR reads with MiXCR, one entry per CDR3 protein. The sample consists of 530,000 or so distinct CDR3 sequences, more than 15% of them appearing once. This same sample was also part of a study on T cells in Graves' hyperthyroidism and ophthalmopathy.

Sequenced here: peripheral blood mononuclear cells (PBMCs), sampled at new diagnosis, from a patient treated with antithyroid drugs. Receptors were obtained from a man aged 18 to 29 with Graves disease.

On this clonotype itself: A read error may explain this, as a much larger clone is one base away. The genes are TRBV28 and TRBJ1-1, with D tentatively TRBD1 (6 bases). The CDR3 totals 16 residues. Germline V gene data show CDR1 as MDHEN and CDR2 as SYDVKM. CDR3 in DNA: TGTGCCGGCAGTTTAAGGAGGACAGAATTGAACACTGAAGCTTTCTTT. Residues: CAGSLRRTELNTEAFF. Full variable domain (rest looked up from reference TRBV28 and TRBJ1-1): DVKVTQSSRYLVKRTGEKVFLECVQDMDHENMFWYRQDPGLGLRLIYFSYDVKMKEKGDIPEGYSVSREKKERFSLILESASTNQTSMYLCAGSLRRTELNTEAFFGQGTRLTVV.

Written as DNA, the CDR3 is TGTGCCAGCACCCCCGTGACTAGCGTCGATACGCAGTATTTT. Encoded protein: CASTPVTSVDTQYF. The V call is TRBV2, the J call TRBJ2-3, with 8 nucleotides matching TRBD2. Trimming took 7 bases from V and 6 from J; bases not matched to a gene: 9. CDR1 and CDR2 from the germline V gene are SNHLY and FYNNEI. This CDR3 contains 14 residues.

V usage is TRBV7-3 and J usage is TRBJ1-5; maybe TRBD1 (6 bases). Trimming cost V 1 base and J 11 bases, with 36 bases left between them. Germline V gene lookup returns CDR1 SGHTA and CDR2 FQGTGA. The CDR3 contains 21 residues. This CDR3 is CASSLSTGQTSTINHHIAQHF. The CDR3, as DNA: TGTGCCAGCAGCTTAAGTACCGGACAGACCTCCACGATCAATCATCACATAGCCCAGCATTTT.

This clonotype appeared a single time. As DNA, the CDR3 is TGTGCCACAAACAGGGCGGATGAGCAGTTCTTC. Translating gives CATNRADEQFF. The chain carries TRBV6-2 or TRBV6-3 and TRBJ2-1; tentative D call: TRBD1 (6 bases). The CDR3 consists of 11 residues. The V end was cut by 10 bases, the J end by 8 bases, with 12 bases between. CDR1 is MNHEY and CDR2 is SVGEGT in the germline V gene.

This chain joins TRBV7-3 and TRBJ2-2; weak D call: TRBD2 (6 bases). The CDR3 is 15 residues long. V lost 2 bases to trimming and J lost 7 bases, with 14 bases between them. CDR1 and CDR2 from the germline V gene are SGHTA and FQGTGA. The CDR3 region is CASSLLSREHGELFF. The CDR3 DNA reads TGTGCCAGCAGCTTACTATCTCGGGAGCACGGGGAGCTGTTTTTT.

This clonotype was found many times. The J gene is TRBJ2-7, the V gene TRBV6-1; D is ambiguous. This CDR3 is 14 amino acids long. Trimming removed 5 bases at V and 2 bases at J, with 13 bases between. Germline CDR1 MNHNS, CDR2 SASEGT. In DNA, the CDR3 is TGTGCCAGCAGTAACCTCGGCCGAACCTACGAGCAGTACTTC. Encoded protein: CASSNLGRTYEQYF.

There are a few counts of this clonotype. CDR3 coding DNA: TGCAGTGCCGAAAGGGGATGGGGCACCGGGGAGCTGTTTTTT. It codes for CSAERGWGTGELFF. The chain is built from TRBV20-1 and TRBJ2-2, with D tentatively TRBD1 (5 bases). V was cut by 6 bases and J by 4 bases, with 15 bases left in between. The CDR3 sequence is 14 residues long. Germline V gives CDR1 DFQATT, CDR2 SNEGSKA (reference sequence).

This clonotype has ten or more counts. The chain employs TRBV12-3 or TRBV12-4 and TRBJ2-1; TRBD2 is a possible D gene (5 bases). Trimming stripped 4 bases from V and 3 bases from J, with 16 bases between. The CDR3 length is 16 residues. The CDR3 DNA sequence: TGTGCCAGCAGTTCCACCCTTTTTGGGAGCTACAATGAGCAGTTCTTC. Its translation: CASSSTLFGSYNEQFF.

This chain links TRBV6-1 with TRBJ1-2, with a possible D match to TRBD1 (5 bases). This CDR3 spans 15 amino acids. The germline CDR1 and CDR2 sequences are MNHNS and SASEGT. Trimming removed 2 bases at V and 1 base at J, with 11 bases between. For the CDR3, the DNA is TGTGCCAGCAGTGAACAGGACATTTTTAACTATGGCTACACCTTC. Translation gives CASSEQDIFNYGYTF.

V and J are TRBV27 and TRBJ1-1; 7 bases align to TRBD1. CDR1 is MNHEY and CDR2 is SMNVEV in the germline V gene (reference sequence). This CDR3 region has 14 residues. V lost 6 bases, J lost 4 bases, and 8 bases stayed unmatched. Written as DNA, the CDR3 is TGTGCCAGCAGCAATAAAGCAGGGGGCACTGAAGCTTTCTTT. This codes for CASSNKAGGTEAFF.

The chain joins TRBV9 to TRBJ2-5; 7 bases line up with TRBD2. This CDR3 is built from 16 residues. Germline CDR1 reads SGDLS; CDR2 reads YYNGEE. V trimming: 0 bases; J trimming: 2 bases; junction bases outside the gene matches: 7. CDR3 region: CASSVAPSGSQETQYF. DNA for the CDR3: TGTGCCAGCAGCGTAGCTCCTAGCGGCAGTCAAGAGACCCAGTACTTC.

This clonotype was seen a handful of times. The J gene is TRBJ1-3, the V gene TRBV7-6; no reliable D call. This CDR3 contains 16 residues. V was shortened by 4 bases and J by 2 bases, with 15 bases between the two germline ends. The germline V gene has CDR1 SGHVS and CDR2 FNYEAQ. The chain's CDR3 is CASSSAGVGTGNTIYF. CDR3 DNA sequence: TGTGCCAGCAGCTCCGCTGGGGTCGGAACTGGAAACACCATATATTTT.

The table lists this clonotype with many counts. V usage is TRBV3-1 and J usage is TRBJ2-5; TRBD1 is a possible D gene (6 bases). The CDR3 length is 13 residues. CDR1 and CDR2 (germline): LGHDT, YNNKEL (reference sequence). V gave up 0 bases and J gave up 9 bases, with 11 bases separating them. The CDR3 is CASSQDPGVPQYF. The CDR3 nucleotides read TGTGCCAGCAGCCAAGATCCAGGGGTACCCCAGTACTTC.

The J gene is TRBJ2-7, the V gene TRBV20-1; D gene unclear. CDR3 length: 11 residues. Looked up from germline, CDR1 is DFQATT and CDR2 is SNEGSKA (reference sequence). Deletions cut 6 bases from V and 6 bases from J, with 12 bases between. CDR3 bases: TGCAGTGCCACCAGAGGCAGCGAGCAGTACTTC. Translating it yields CSATRGSEQYF.

Remarks on this clonotype: Its ends do not fully match the called genes, so a read error is possible. The CDR3 region has the DNA TGTGCCAGCAGCTTAGACCCTAGGACGGCGAACACTGGAGCTTTCTTT. As protein: CASSLDPRTANTGAFF. The V call is TRBV7-9, the J call TRBJ1-1; D is undetermined. Germline-derived CDR1 and CDR2 are SEHNR and FQNEAQ (reference sequence). CDR3 length equals 16 residues.

This clonotype has ten or more counts. The CDR3 bases are TGTGCCAGCGCAGGGGCGCTAAGGGGAGATACGCAGTATTTT. Amino acids: CASAGALRGDTQYF. J is TRBJ2-3 and V is TRBV13; a possible D gene is TRBD1 (6 bases). The CDR3 sequence is 14 residues long. The V end lost 8 bases, the J end lost 5 bases, and 17 bases lay between the germline ends. CDR1 and CDR2 from the germline V gene are PRHDT and FYEKMQ (reference sequence).

This clonotype showed up many times. The CDR3 DNA is TGTGCCAGCAGCTTTAGTAATACTATGGTATCAGATACGCAGTATTTT. This translates into CASSFSNTMVSDTQYF. The chain uses TRBV11-2 and TRBJ2-3; D unclear. Germline CDR1 reads SGHAT; CDR2 reads FQNNGV. With 3 bases removed from V and 4 bases from J, the gap between germline ends came to 17 bases. CDR3 length: 16 amino acids.

This clonotype was observed at least ten times. V is TRBV27 and J is TRBJ1-1, with 7 positions matching TRBD1. The CDR3 spans 16 residues. Germline trimming cut 0 bases from V and 4 bases from J; bases unmatched to any gene: 8. The germline V gene has CDR1 MNHEY and CDR2 SMNVEV (reference sequence). The CDR3 sequence is CASSLSEGAGGTEAFF. The DNA for the CDR3 is TGTGCCAGCAGTTTATCGGAGGGGGCCGGAGGCACTGAAGCTTTCTTT.

The chain links TRBV19 to TRBJ2-7; D may be TRBD2 (6 bases). Germline CDR1 LNHDA, CDR2 SQIVND (reference sequence). CDR3 length: 14 amino acids. Trimming removed 7 bases at V and 2 bases at J, with 15 bases between. The CDR3 bases are TGTGCCAGTACCCAGCCGGGAGAGACCTACGAGCAGTACTTC. Translating it yields CASTQPGETYEQYF. Combining the CDR3 with reference TRBV19 and TRBJ2-7 gives the whole variable domain DGGITQSPKYLFRKEGQNVTLSCEQNLNHDAMYWYRQDPGQGLRLIYYSQIVNDFQKGDIAEGYSVSREKKESFPLTVTSAQKNPTAFYLCASTQPGETYEQYFGPGTRLTVT.

The chain has TRBV20-1 and TRBJ2-7, with TRBD1 identical over 7 bases. The CDR3 sequence is 13 residues long. The V gene's germline CDR1 is DFQATT and CDR2 SNEGSKA (reference sequence). The V gene end was trimmed by 4 bases and the J gene end by 0 bases; junction bases not matched to a gene: 3. As DNA, the CDR3 is TGCAGTGCTAACAGGGGCTTCTCCTACGAGCAGTACTTC. This gives the protein CSANRGFSYEQYF.

This clonotype was picked up many times. The chain is built from TRBV12-3 or TRBV12-4 and TRBJ2-1, with D perhaps assigned TRBD1 or TRBD2 (5 bases each). The CDR3 extends over 14 amino acids. V was cut by 4 bases and J by 10 bases, with 17 bases left in between. In DNA, the CDR3 is TGTGCCAGCAGTTCCAAGGTAGGGGAGCGGGAGCAGTTCTTC. Amino acid sequence: CASSSKVGEREQFF.